This TCR beta chain came from a study of T cells in Graves' hyperthyroidism and ophthalmopathy. Findings of the study overall: Most thyroid clonotypes expanded above 0.001 were also detected in blood.

The source material, RNA transcripts, was used to amplify TCR beta CDR3 regions. TCR CDR3 underwent first-round RT-PCR with the HTBI primer set. TCRdb re-called the multiplex PCR reads through MiXCR, storing one row per CDR3 protein. The repertoire holds 600,000 or so distinct CDR3 sequences, with more than 13% as singletons. This clonotype was found many times. The antigen remains undetermined. This TCR was sampled from a woman aged 18-29 years with Graves' ophthalmopathy. Sequenced sample: blood.

DNA of the CDR3: TGTGCCAGCACGGCGGGCCAGTCCTACGAGCAGTACTTC. Translation gives CASTAGQSYEQYF. The chain combines TRBV6-2 or TRBV6-3 with TRBJ2-7; tentative D call: TRBD2 (5 bases). The CDR3 spans 13 residues. The V and J ends lost 7 bases and 1 base respectively, with 11 bases between them. Germline lookup yields CDR1 MNHEY and CDR2 SVGEGT.